The entry below describes one T cell receptor beta chain. It was during active infection that Seattle patients were enrolled and then longitudinally followed. Germline values: CDR1 MDHEN, CDR2 SYDVKM. Trimming took off 5 bases at V and 4 bases at J, with 14 bases between the two ends. The CDR3 runs to 14 residues. The source of the sample is a study of blood T cell repertoires in COVID-19. The wider study: Both acute and convalescent COVID-19 samples were obtained from the United States, Italy and Spain. T cells, B-cell-depleted T cells, or PBMCs supplied cDNA or gDNA.

Original handling: The assay estimated nucleated cells by amplifying reference gene primers. Sequencing was performed with immunoSEQ multiplex PCR; in TCRdb, only in-frame clones are kept and a portion is missing. The DNA was the basis for D and trimming; V, J and clone size are from that table. There are about 170,000 clones in the sample; around four fifths occur only once, and 6.5% to 9.5% lies in the top ten. V is TRBV28 and J is TRBJ1-2; D is uncertain. The origin of this receptor is a woman aged 80 or older with COVID-19, enrolled during active disease. The specimen was peripheral blood. The CDR3 is CASSLPRTTYGYTF. The DNA of the CDR3 is TGTGCCAGCAGTCTTCCCCGGACTACCTATGGCTACACCTTC.